These 10 T cell receptor beta chains share one sample of origin, sequenced in a study of shared clonotypes between healthy human individuals (dated by TCRdb to 2020 to 2021). CD8 naive samples consisted of CD45RO-negative cells that were positively selected for CCR7, yielding a CD45RA+CCR7+ population without TemRA cells. The library was prepared using the immunoSEQ multiplex PCR assay. The source is immuneACCESS, and TCRdb retained only in-frame sequences with V and J called. Part of the clones is not carried over; for the studies checked, unresolved V genes explain less than half of this, and the remainder is unexplained. The sample data list hundreds of thousands of clones, and approximately 96% of these were observed just once. Clones ranked in the top ten supply less than 0.13% of the sample. Sequencing used naive CD8+ T cells sorted from blood. Taken with the paper, the label for cell subset or site translates to: CD45RA+CCR7+. The receptors were gathered from a woman aged 30 to 39 in good health.

J is TRBJ2-7 and V is TRBV4-1, with 10 bases lining up with TRBD1. Per germline, CDR1 MGHRA and CDR2 YSYEKL. The CDR3 covers 17 residues. J lost 1 base, V lost 4 bases, and 10 bases had no gene match. The CDR3 loop reads CASSLRTGTGASYEQYF. The DNA for the CDR3 is TGCGCCAGCAGCCTCCGAACCGGGACAGGGGCGTCCTACGAGCAGTACTTC.

The CDR3 DNA sequence: TGTGCCAGCAGCTGGACAGGGGGCAACGAGCAGTACTTC. Encoded protein: CASSWTGGNEQYF. The chain links TRBV9 to TRBJ2-7, with 11 bases that match TRBD1. Looked up from germline, CDR1 is SGDLS and CDR2 is YYNGEE. Trimming took 4 bases from V and 5 from J; bases not matched to a gene: 2. This CDR3 comprises 13 residues.

The V call is TRBV19, the J call TRBJ1-4; no reliable D call. V lost 5 bases to trimming and J lost 8 bases, with 12 bases between them. Germline CDR1 reads LNHDA; CDR2 reads SQIVND (reference sequence). The CDR3 runs 13 residues. CDR3 loop: CASSPDLEEKLFF. The CDR3 coding sequence is TGTGCCAGTAGTCCAGATCTAGAGGAAAAACTGTTTTTT. Based on the CDR3 plus reference TRBV19 and TRBJ1-4, the full variable domain is DGGITQSPKYLFRKEGQNVTLSCEQNLNHDAMYWYRQDPGQGLRLIYYSQIVNDFQKGDIAEGYSVSREKKESFPLTVTSAQKNPTAFYLCASSPDLEEKLFFGSGTQLSVL.

The J gene is TRBJ2-7, the V gene TRBV27; 10 nucleotides agree with TRBD1. The V and J ends lost 5 bases and 2 bases, in that order; junction bases with no gene match: 6. There are 15 residues in the CDR3. The germline V gene encodes CDR1 MNHEY and CDR2 SMNVEV (reference sequence). The CDR3 region is CASSPTGTGAYEQYF. CDR3 coding DNA: TGTGCCAGCAGTCCGACCGGGACAGGGGCCTACGAGCAGTACTTC.

A single count supports this clone. The chain employs TRBV28 and TRBJ1-5; TRBD1 matches at 7 bases. Losses at the gene ends were 4 bases for V and 1 base for J; bases not matched to a gene: 10. The CDR3 has 17 amino acids. CDR1 and CDR2 from the germline V gene are MDHEN and SYDVKM. The CDR3 bases are TGTGCCAGCAGTTCCCTGGGACAGACGGGAAGCAATCAGCCCCAGCATTTT. Encoded protein: CASSSLGQTGSNQPQHF.

The CDR3 DNA sequence: TGCAGCGTTGAATTCGGGGGACCGAGCTATGGCTACACCTTC. Translated, it gives CSVEFGGPSYGYTF. V and J are TRBV29-1 and TRBJ1-2; possible D gene TRBD1, 5 bases. Germline values: CDR1 SQVTM, CDR2 ANQGSEA. CDR3 size: 14 residues. Trimming took off 2 bases at V and 4 bases at J, with 14 bases between the two ends.

CDR3 in amino acids: CASSLRATNEKLFF. CDR3 sequence (DNA): TGTGCCAGCAGCCTCAGAGCGACTAATGAAAAACTGTTTTTT. The chain combines TRBV28 with TRBJ1-4; D is undetermined. CDR1 is MDHEN, CDR2 SYDVKM, per germline. This CDR3 has 14 residues. The V gene lost 6 bases and the J gene lost 2 bases, with 10 bases spanning the gap.

The chain uses TRBV28 and TRBJ1-4, with D possibly being TRBD1 (6 bases). V lost 2 bases and J lost 8, with 12 bases in between. The germline CDR1 and CDR2 sequences are MDHEN and SYDVKM. The CDR3 extends over 14 amino acids. The CDR3 is CASSLGRGGEKLFF. CDR3 bases: TGTGCCAGCAGTTTAGGCAGGGGAGGAGAAAAACTGTTTTTT.

The V and J genes are TRBV2 and TRBJ2-7; 7 bases match TRBD1. V dropped 5 bases and J dropped 1; count of bases not matched to a gene: 14. Germline assignment: CDR1 SNHLY and CDR2 FYNNEI. The CDR3 length is 17 residues. CDR3 sequence reads: CASSHTTDRTVSYEQYF. The CDR3 DNA follows: TGTGCCAGCAGTCATACTACGGACAGGACCGTATCCTACGAGCAGTACTTC.

The chain is built from TRBV7-9 and TRBJ2-1; 8 nucleotides line up with TRBD2. The CDR3 runs 17 residues. Germline values: CDR1 SEHNR, CDR2 FQNEAQ (reference sequence). With 5 bases clipped from V and 0 bases from J, the junction kept 9 bases outside the gene matches. In DNA, the CDR3 is TGTGCCAGCAGCGATGGACTAGCACCGAGCTCCTACAATGAGCAGTTCTTC. Encoded protein: CASSDGLAPSSYNEQFF. Filled out from reference TRBV7-9 and TRBJ2-1, the complete variable domain reads DTGVSQNPRHKITKRGQNVTFRCDPISEHNRLYWYRQTLGQGPEFLTYFQNEAQLEKSRLLSDRFSAERPKGSFSTLEIQRTEQGDSAMYLCASSDGLAPSSYNEQFFGPGTRLTVL.